Shown below are 21 T cell receptor beta chains from a single sample sequenced in a study of Ad26.COV2.S vaccination and SARS-CoV-2 variants. Treatment described: about 20 received Ad26.COV2.S at low or high dose, single or two shots; a few received placebo; per-sample allocation not given. Day 63 after the first vaccine or placebo injection was the time point for sampling. The table came from immunoSEQ multiplex PCR; TCRdb's copy has only in-frame clones and leaves some out. The sample carries under 600,000 clones, 89% recorded once. The sequencing used peripheral blood, collected in a trial of Ad26.COV2.S vaccine versus placebo. The source is a person aged 18 to 65 who received the Ad26.COV2.S COVID-19 vaccine or a placebo.

The chain joins TRBV5-1 to TRBJ1-3; D unclear. The CDR3 loop spans 14 amino acids. The V gene lost 4 bases and the J gene lost 0 bases, with 8 bases spanning the gap. Germline CDR1 is SGHRS and CDR2 is YFSETQ. CDR3 DNA sequence: TGCGCCAGCAGCAGGGCAGACTCTGGAAACACCATATATTTT. Translated, it gives CASSRADSGNTIYF.

This sequence joins TRBV5-8 and TRBJ2-7; D possibly corresponds to TRBD2 (5 bases). There are 14 residues in the CDR3. V shed 0 bases and J shed 4 bases, with 11 bases lying between them. The germline gives CDR1 SGHTS, CDR2 YDEGEE. In DNA form, the CDR3 reads TGTGCCAGCAGCTTGGGTGGCGGGCTTTACGAGCAGTACTTC. Translated, it gives CASSLGGGLYEQYF.

The rearrangement links TRBV27 to TRBJ2-1; 9 bases match TRBD2. CDR3 size: 14 residues. The V segment lost 9 bases and the J segment 12 bases; nucleotides outside the gene matches: 15. In germline, CDR1 is MNHEY, CDR2 SMNVEV (reference sequence). CDR3 region: CASTWSAGGARQFF. The CDR3 DNA reads TGTGCCAGTACCTGGAGTGCGGGAGGGGCTAGGCAGTTCTTC.

This clone came up a few times. This chain connects TRBV4-1 to TRBJ2-7; no firm D call. CDR1 and CDR2 (germline): MGHRA, YSYEKL. Trimming cost V 4 bases and J 2 bases, with 12 bases left between them. The CDR3 totals 14 residues. CDR3: CASSPTVGTYEQYF. The CDR3 DNA reads as TGCGCCAGCAGCCCTACGGTAGGGACCTACGAGCAGTACTTC.

This chain connects TRBV7-2 to TRBJ2-1, with 11 bases that match TRBD2. The CDR3 runs to 18 residues. Germline lookup yields CDR1 SGHTA and CDR2 FQGNSA. J was trimmed by 4 bases and V by 4 bases; bases with no gene match: 12. CDR3 protein: CASSSPLHSGGAYNEQFF. CDR3 DNA: TGTGCCAGCAGCTCCCCGTTGCATAGCGGGGGGGCTTACAATGAGCAGTTCTTC.

V is TRBV3-1 (or the pseudogene TRBV3-2) and J is TRBJ2-5; D uncertain. The CDR3 is 12 residues long. V lost 2 bases and J 1 base, leaving 2 bases between the germline ends. Germline assignment: CDR1 LGHDT and CDR2 YNNKEL (reference sequence). The CDR3 reads CASSQSQETQYF. The CDR3 DNA is TGTGCCAGCAGCCAAAGCCAAGAGACCCAGTACTTC.

The chain couples TRBV27 to TRBJ2-7; TRBD2 aligns across 8 bases. From germline, CDR1 is MNHEY and CDR2 SMNVEV (reference sequence). The J segment lost 1 base and the V segment lost 2 bases, leaving 4 bases of the junction unmatched. This CDR3 has 15 residues. CDR3 DNA: TGTGCCAGCAGTTTAGGAGCGGGAGTATCCTACGAGCAGTACTTC. This gives the protein CASSLGAGVSYEQYF.

The chain joins TRBV11-3 to TRBJ2-7; 12 positions agree with TRBD1. Trimming took 5 bases from V and 6 from J; bases not matched to a gene: 11. Germline CDR1 reads SGHNT; CDR2 reads YENEEA. The CDR3 runs 16 residues. The CDR3 spells CASSPSGGTGGGEQYF. For the CDR3, the DNA is TGTGCCAGCAGCCCCTCCGGCGGGACAGGGGGCGGCGAGCAGTACTTC.

V usage is TRBV5-1 and J usage is TRBJ2-5; 7 bases line up with TRBD2. This CDR3 is built from 15 residues. The V gene's germline CDR1 is SGHRS and CDR2 YFSETQ. Germline trimming cut 4 bases from V and 0 bases from J; bases unmatched to any gene: 6. The CDR3, as DNA: TGCGCCAGCAGCCAAAGGGGAGGGTACCAAGAGACCCAGTACTTC. Its protein is CASSQRGGYQETQYF.

The chain combines TRBV5-1 with TRBJ1-1, with D maybe TRBD1 (5 bases). Germline V gene lookup returns CDR1 SGHRS and CDR2 YFSETQ. V shed 6 bases and J shed 0 bases, with 15 bases lying between them. The CDR3 extends over 15 amino acids. The DNA of the CDR3 is TGCGCCAGCAACCCCGTCGGGGGATTGAACACTGAAGCTTTCTTT. This codes for CASNPVGGLNTEAFF.

The chain is built from TRBV28 and TRBJ2-2, with 12 bases that match TRBD1. V dropped 5 bases and J dropped 7; count of bases not matched to a gene: 17. The germline CDR1 and CDR2 sequences are MDHEN and SYDVKM. The CDR3 consists of 19 residues. As DNA, the CDR3 is TGTGCCAGCAGTCCAGCCTCCGGTACGGGACAGGGGGCTTTCGGGGAGCTGTTTTTT. Translating it yields CASSPASGTGQGAFGELFF.

The rearrangement links TRBV28 to TRBJ2-1; maybe TRBD2 (5 bases). Trimming cost V 6 bases and J 3 bases, with 12 bases left between them. Germline CDR1 MDHEN, CDR2 SYDVKM. The CDR3 consists of 14 residues. As DNA, the CDR3 is TGTGCCAGCAGCCCCCTTGGGAGCTACAATGAGCAGTTCTTC. Translated: CASSPLGSYNEQFF.

V gene TRBV7-6 combines with J gene TRBJ2-5; TRBD2 matches at 7 bases. V trimming: 1 base; J trimming: 2 bases; junction bases outside the gene matches: 10. The CDR3 is 17 residues long. The germline V gene has CDR1 SGHVS and CDR2 FNYEAQ. CDR3 bases: TGTGCCAGCAGCTTAGTTTACAGGACTAGACTTCAAGAGACCCAGTACTTC. Its protein product is CASSLVYRTRLQETQYF. Full variable domain (outside the CDR3, taken from reference TRBV7-6 and TRBJ2-5): GAGVSQSPRYKVTKRGQDVALRCDPISGHVSLYWYRQALGQGPEFLTYFNYEAQQDKSGLPNDRFSAERPEGSISTLTIQRTEQRDSAMYRCASSLVYRTRLQETQYFGPGTRLLVL.

The rearrangement joins TRBV27 to TRBJ1-6, with 7 bases matching TRBD1. J lost 9 bases, V lost 6 bases, and 8 bases had no gene match. The germline V gene has CDR1 MNHEY and CDR2 SMNVEV (reference sequence). The CDR3 runs to 14 residues. This CDR3 is CASRLGQISSPLHF. CDR3 bases: TGTGCCAGCAGGTTGGGACAGATAAGTTCACCCCTCCACTTT.

The V and J genes are TRBV11-2 and TRBJ2-3, with TRBD2 matching 10 bases. The CDR3 runs 17 residues. From germline, CDR1 is SGHAT and CDR2 FQNNGV. Losses at the gene ends were 5 bases for V and 2 bases for J; bases not matched to a gene: 10. CDR3 amino acids: CASSPETSGHLTDTQYF. As DNA, the CDR3 is TGTGCCAGCAGCCCTGAGACTAGCGGGCACCTCACAGATACGCAGTATTTT. The full variable domain, in which reference TRBV11-2 and TRBJ2-3 provide the parts outside the CDR3, is EAGVAQSPRYKIIEKRQSVAFWCNPISGHATLYWYQQILGQGPKLLIQFQNNGVVDDSQLPKDRFSAERLKGVDSTLKIQPAKLEDSAVYLCASSPETSGHLTDTQYFGPGTRLTVL.

The rearrangement joins TRBV7-2 to TRBJ2-3, with a weak D call TRBD1 (5 bases). Germline V gene sequence: CDR1 SGHTA, CDR2 FQGNSA. V was trimmed by 2 bases and J by 4 bases, leaving 10 bases between them. This CDR3 has 14 amino acids. The CDR3 region has the DNA TGTGCCAGCAGCTTACAGGGTCGGCCAGATACGCAGTATTTT. It encodes CASSLQGRPDTQYF.

V gene TRBV19 combines with J gene TRBJ2-3; possibly TRBD1 or TRBD2 for D (5 bases each). Trimming took off 3 bases at V and 4 bases at J, with 11 bases between the two ends. The CDR3 contains 14 residues. CDR1 and CDR2 from the germline V gene are LNHDA and SQIVND (reference sequence). In DNA form, the CDR3 reads TGTGCCAGTAGTATCCCCGGGACGGCAGATACGCAGTATTTT. Its protein is CASSIPGTADTQYF.

The genes are TRBV2 and TRBJ2-5, with D hard to call. This CDR3 contains 14 residues. Germline values: CDR1 SNHLY, CDR2 FYNNEI. The V end lost 4 bases, the J end lost 2 bases, and 11 bases lay between the germline ends. The CDR3 coding sequence is TGTGCCAGCAGTGTCCAGTCGAGACAAGAGACCCAGTACTTC. Translating it yields CASSVQSRQETQYF.

This clone appeared once. The CDR3 loop is CASSPSQGPNYEQYF. Here the CDR3 DNA reads TGTGCCAGCAGCCCCTCCCAGGGACCCAACTACGAGCAGTACTTC. The J gene is TRBJ2-7, the V gene TRBV3-1 (or the pseudogene TRBV3-2); possibly TRBD1 or TRBD2 for D (5 bases each). Trimming took off 4 bases at V and 3 bases at J, with 16 bases between the two ends. The CDR3 sequence is 15 residues long. Germline CDR1 and CDR2: LGHDT and YNNKEL (reference sequence).

The rearrangement links TRBV28 to TRBJ1-4; D is uncertain. Trimming took off 3 bases at V and 4 bases at J, with 9 bases between the two ends. This CDR3 is 14 amino acids long. Germline-derived CDR1 and CDR2 are MDHEN and SYDVKM. The CDR3, as DNA: TGTGCCAGCAGTTTGGGTGAGGGTAATGAAAAACTGTTTTTT. Its protein is CASSLGEGNEKLFF.

CDR3 sequence reads: CASSSNLWTNEKLFF. CDR3 in DNA: TGTGCCAGCAGCTCAAACTTGTGGACTAATGAAAAACTGTTTTTT. This sequence joins TRBV7-9 and TRBJ1-4, with no clear D. Germline loops: CDR1 SEHNR, CDR2 FQNEAQ (reference sequence). Trimming cost V 4 bases and J 2 bases, with 11 bases left between them. The CDR3 length is 15 residues.